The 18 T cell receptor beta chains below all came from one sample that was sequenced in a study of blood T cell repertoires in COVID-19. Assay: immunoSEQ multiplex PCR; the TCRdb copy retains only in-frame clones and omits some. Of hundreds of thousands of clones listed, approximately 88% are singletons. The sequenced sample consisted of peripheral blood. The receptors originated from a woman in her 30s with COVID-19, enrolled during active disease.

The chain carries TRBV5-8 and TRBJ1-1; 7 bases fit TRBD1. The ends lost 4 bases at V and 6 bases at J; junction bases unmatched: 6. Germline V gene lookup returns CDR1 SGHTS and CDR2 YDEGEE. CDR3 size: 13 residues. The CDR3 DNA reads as TGTGCCAGCAGCCGGAAACAGGGGCCTGAAGCTTTCTTT. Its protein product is CASSRKQGPEAFF.

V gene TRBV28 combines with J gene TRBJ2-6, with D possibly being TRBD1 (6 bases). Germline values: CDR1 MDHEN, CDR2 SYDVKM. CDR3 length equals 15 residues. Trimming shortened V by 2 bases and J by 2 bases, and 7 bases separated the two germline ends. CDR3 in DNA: TGTGCCAGCAGTTTACACAGGGCTGGGGCCAACGTCCTGACTTTC. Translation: CASSLHRAGANVLTF.

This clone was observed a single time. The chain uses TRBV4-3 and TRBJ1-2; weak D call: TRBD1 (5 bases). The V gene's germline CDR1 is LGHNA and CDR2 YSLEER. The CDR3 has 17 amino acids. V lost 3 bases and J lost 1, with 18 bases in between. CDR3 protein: CASSQGLSLRDNYGYTF. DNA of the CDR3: TGCGCCAGCAGCCAGGGACTTAGCCTGCGAGATAACTATGGCTACACCTTC.

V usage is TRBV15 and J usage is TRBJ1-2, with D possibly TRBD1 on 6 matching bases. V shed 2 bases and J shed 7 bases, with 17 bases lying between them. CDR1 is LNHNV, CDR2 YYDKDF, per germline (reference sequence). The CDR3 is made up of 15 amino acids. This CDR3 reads CATSRPGTNVGGYTF. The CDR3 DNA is TGTGCCACCAGCAGACCCGGGACAAATGTCGGTGGCTACACCTTC.

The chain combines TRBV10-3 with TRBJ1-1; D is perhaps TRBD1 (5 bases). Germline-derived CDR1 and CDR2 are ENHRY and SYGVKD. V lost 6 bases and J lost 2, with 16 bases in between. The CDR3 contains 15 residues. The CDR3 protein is CAISQGGGANTEAFF. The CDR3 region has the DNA TGTGCCATCAGCCAAGGTGGAGGGGCTAACACTGAAGCTTTCTTT.

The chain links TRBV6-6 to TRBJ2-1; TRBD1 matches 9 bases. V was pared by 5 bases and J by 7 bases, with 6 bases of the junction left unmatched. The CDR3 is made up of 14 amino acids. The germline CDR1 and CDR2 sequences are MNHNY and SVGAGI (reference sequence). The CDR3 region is CASSNPGQGNEQFF. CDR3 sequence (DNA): TGTGCCAGCAGTAATCCGGGACAGGGAAATGAGCAGTTCTTC.

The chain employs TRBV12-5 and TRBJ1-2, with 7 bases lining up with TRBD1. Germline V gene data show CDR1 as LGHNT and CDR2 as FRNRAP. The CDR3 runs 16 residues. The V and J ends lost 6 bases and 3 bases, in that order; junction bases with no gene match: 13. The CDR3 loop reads CASGNRGPSFHYGYTF. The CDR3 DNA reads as TGTGCTAGTGGGAACAGGGGACCGTCCTTCCACTATGGCTACACCTTC.

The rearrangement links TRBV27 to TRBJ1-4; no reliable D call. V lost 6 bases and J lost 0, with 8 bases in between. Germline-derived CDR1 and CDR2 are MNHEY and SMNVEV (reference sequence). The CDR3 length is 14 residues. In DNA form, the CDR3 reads TGTGCCAGCAGGAGGGTCGCAACTAATGAAAAACTGTTTTTT. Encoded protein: CASRRVATNEKLFF.

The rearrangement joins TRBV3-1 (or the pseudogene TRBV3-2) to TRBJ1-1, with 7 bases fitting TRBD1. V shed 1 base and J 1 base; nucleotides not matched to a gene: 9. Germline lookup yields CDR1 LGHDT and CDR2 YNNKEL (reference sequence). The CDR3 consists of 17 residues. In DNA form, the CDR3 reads TGTGCCAGCAGCCAAGTTAGGCACCCAGGGGGGAACACTGAAGCTTTCTTT. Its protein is CASSQVRHPGGNTEAFF.

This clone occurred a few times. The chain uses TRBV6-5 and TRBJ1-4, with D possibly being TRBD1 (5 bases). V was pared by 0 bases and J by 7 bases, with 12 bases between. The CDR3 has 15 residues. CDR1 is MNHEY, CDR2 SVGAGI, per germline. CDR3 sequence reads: CASSYSGGLGEKLFF. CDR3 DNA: TGTGCCAGCAGTTACTCGGGGGGTTTGGGTGAAAAACTGTTTTTT.

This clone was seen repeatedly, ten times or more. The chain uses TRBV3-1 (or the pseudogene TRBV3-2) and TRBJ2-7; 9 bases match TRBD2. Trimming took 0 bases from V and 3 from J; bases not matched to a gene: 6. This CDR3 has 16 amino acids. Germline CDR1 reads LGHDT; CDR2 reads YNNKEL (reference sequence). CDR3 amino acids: CASSQDERGEFYEQYF. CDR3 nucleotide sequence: TGTGCCAGCAGCCAAGATGAGCGGGGGGAATTCTACGAGCAGTACTTC.

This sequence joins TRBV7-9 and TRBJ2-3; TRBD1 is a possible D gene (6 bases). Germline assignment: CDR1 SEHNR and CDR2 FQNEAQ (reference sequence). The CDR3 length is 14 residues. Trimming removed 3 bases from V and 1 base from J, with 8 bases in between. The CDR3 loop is CASSFRQGTDTQYF. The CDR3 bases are TGTGCCAGCAGCTTTCGACAGGGCACAGATACGCAGTATTTT.

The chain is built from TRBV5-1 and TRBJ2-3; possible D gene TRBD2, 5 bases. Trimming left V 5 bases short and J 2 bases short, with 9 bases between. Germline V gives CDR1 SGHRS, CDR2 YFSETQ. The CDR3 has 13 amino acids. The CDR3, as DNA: TGCGCCAGCAGAGAGGGTTTCACAGATACGCAGTATTTT. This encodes CASREGFTDTQYF.

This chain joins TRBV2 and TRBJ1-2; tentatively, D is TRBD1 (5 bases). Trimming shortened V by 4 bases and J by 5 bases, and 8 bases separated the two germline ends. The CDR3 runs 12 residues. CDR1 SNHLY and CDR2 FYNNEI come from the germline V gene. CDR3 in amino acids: CASSAREYGYTF. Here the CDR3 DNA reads TGTGCCAGCAGTGCCAGGGAATATGGCTACACCTTC.

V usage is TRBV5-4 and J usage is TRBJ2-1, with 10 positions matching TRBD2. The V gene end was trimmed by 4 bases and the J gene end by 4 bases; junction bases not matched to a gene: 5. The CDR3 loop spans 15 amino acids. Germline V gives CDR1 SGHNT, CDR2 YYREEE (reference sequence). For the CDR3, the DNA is TGTGCCAGCAGCACGGGACTAGCGAATTACAATGAGCAGTTCTTC. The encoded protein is CASSTGLANYNEQFF.

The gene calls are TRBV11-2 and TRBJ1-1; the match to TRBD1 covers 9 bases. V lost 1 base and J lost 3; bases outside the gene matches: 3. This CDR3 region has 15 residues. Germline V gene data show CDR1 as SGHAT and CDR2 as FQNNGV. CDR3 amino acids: CASSLVGTGHTEAFF. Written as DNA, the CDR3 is TGTGCCAGCAGCTTAGTGGGGACAGGGCACACTGAAGCTTTCTTT.

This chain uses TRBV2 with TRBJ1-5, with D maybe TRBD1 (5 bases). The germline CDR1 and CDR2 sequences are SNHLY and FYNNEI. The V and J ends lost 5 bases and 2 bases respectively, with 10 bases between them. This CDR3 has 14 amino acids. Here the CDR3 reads CASSPLGGNQPQHF. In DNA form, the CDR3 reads TGTGCCAGCAGTCCTCTAGGGGGCAATCAGCCCCAGCATTTT. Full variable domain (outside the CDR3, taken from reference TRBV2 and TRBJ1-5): EPEVTQTPSHQVTQMGQEVILRCVPISNHLYFYWYRQILGQKVEFLVSFYNNEISEKSEIFDDQFSVERPDGSNFTLKIRSTKLEDSAMYFCASSPLGGNQPQHFGDGTRLSIL.

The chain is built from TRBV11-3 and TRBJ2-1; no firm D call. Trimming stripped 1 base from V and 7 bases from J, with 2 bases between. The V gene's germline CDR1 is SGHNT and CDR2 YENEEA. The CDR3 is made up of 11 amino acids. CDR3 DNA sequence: TGTGCCAGCAGCTTAGCGAATGAGCAGTTCTTC. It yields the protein CASSLANEQFF. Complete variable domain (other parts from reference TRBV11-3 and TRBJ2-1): EAGVVQSPRYKIIEKKQPVAFWCNPISGHNTLYWYLQNLGQGPELLIRYENEEAVDDSQLPKDRFSAERLKGVDSTLKIQPAELGDSAVYLCASSLANEQFFGPGTRLTVL.